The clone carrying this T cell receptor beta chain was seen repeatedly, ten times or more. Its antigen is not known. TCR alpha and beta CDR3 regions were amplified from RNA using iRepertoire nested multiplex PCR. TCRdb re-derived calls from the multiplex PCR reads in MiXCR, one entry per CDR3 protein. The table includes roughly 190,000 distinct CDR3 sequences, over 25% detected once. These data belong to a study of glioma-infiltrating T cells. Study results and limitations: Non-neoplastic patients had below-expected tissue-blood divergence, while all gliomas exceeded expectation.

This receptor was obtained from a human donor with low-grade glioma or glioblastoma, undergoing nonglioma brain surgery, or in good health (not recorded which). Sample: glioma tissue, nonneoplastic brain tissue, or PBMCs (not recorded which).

Here the CDR3 DNA reads TGTGCCAGCAGCAACGCCCAGAGTCCCCACAATGAGCAGTTCTTC. This encodes CASSNAQSPHNEQFF. This chain uses TRBV28 with TRBJ2-1; D remains unclear. The CDR3 runs to 15 residues. Germline-derived CDR1 and CDR2 are MDHEN and SYDVKM. V lost 6 bases and J 5 bases, leaving 17 bases between the germline ends. The full variable domain, in which reference TRBV28 and TRBJ2-1 provide the parts outside the CDR3, is DVKVTQSSRYLVKRTGEKVFLECVQDMDHENMFWYRQDPGLGLRLIYFSYDVKMKEKGDIPEGYSVSREKKERFSLILESASTNQTSMYLCASSNAQSPHNEQFFGPGTRLTVL.